The 21 T cell receptor beta chains below were found in one sample sequenced in a study of blood T cells in healthy people across ages. It was with a sample-barcoded 5' primer and a J-beta primer mix that a second PCR of about 6 to 12 cycles was run. TCRdb reprocessed the 5' RACE reads via MiXCR and lists one record per CDR3 protein. The sample has hundreds of thousands of distinct CDR3 sequences; approximately 30% are singletons. The specimen was blood. All receptors come from a woman older than 75 in good health.

A note on this clonotype: A much bigger clone sits one base away, suggesting this may be a read error. The gene calls are TRBV6-1 and TRBJ1-5, with D unclear. CDR1 MNHNS and CDR2 SASEGT come from the germline V gene. The CDR3 spans 14 residues. CDR3 sequence (DNA): TGTGCCAGCAATGAACCAGGTCACACCCAGCCCCAGCATTTT. Translation gives CASNEPGHTQPQHF.

A remark on this clonotype: A much larger clone is a single base away; this may be a read error. The chain couples TRBV7-2 to TRBJ2-4; the D call may be TRBD1 or TRBD2 (5 bases each). Germline CDR1 and CDR2: SGHTA and FQGNSA. CDR3 length: 18 amino acids. V was pared by 3 bases and J by 2 bases, with 20 bases between. The CDR3 here is CASSFGGPSHLTKNIQYF. In DNA form, the CDR3 reads TGTGCCAGCAGCTTTGGGGGACCGTCTCACCTGACCAAAAACATTCAGTACTTC.

This clonotype was found a few times. The V gene is TRBV15, the J gene TRBJ1-5; D ambiguous. The V end was cut by 0 bases, the J end by 5 bases, with 11 bases between. The CDR3 consists of 15 residues. Germline V gene lookup returns CDR1 LNHNV and CDR2 YYDKDF (reference sequence). In DNA, the CDR3 is TGTGCCACCAGCAGAGATTTTGCCCTAGATCAGCCCCAGCATTTT. Protein sequence: CATSRDFALDQPQHF.

This clonotype has a handful of counts. The V and J genes are TRBV6-2 or TRBV6-3 and TRBJ1-1; no clear D gene. Germline V gives CDR1 MNHEY, CDR2 SVGEGT. The CDR3 spans 17 residues. Trimming removed 2 bases at V and 6 bases at J, with 22 bases between. CDR3 residues: CASSYGSGSRRTSEAFF. CDR3 in DNA: TGTGCCAGCAGTTACGGGAGTGGGAGTCGTCGGACTTCTGAAGCTTTCTTT.

Ten or more counts support this clonotype. This chain joins TRBV5-1 and TRBJ1-6; no reliable D call. The CDR3 has 14 residues. Per the germline V gene, CDR1 is SGHRS and CDR2 is YFSETQ. V lost 0 bases to trimming and J lost 8 bases, with 9 bases between them. The CDR3 bases are TGCGCCAGCAGCTTGGAGGGCAGAGATTCACCCCTCCACTTT. Amino acids: CASSLEGRDSPLHF.

A few counts support this clonotype. J is TRBJ2-3 and V is TRBV28, with 8 bases matching TRBD2. V gave up 5 bases and J gave up 0 bases; unmatched junction bases: 13. This CDR3 contains 18 residues. Per germline, CDR1 MDHEN and CDR2 SYDVKM. CDR3 loop: CASSPSRGGQGSTDTQYF. The CDR3 DNA sequence: TGTGCCAGCAGTCCCAGCCGGGGGGGTCAGGGGAGCACAGATACGCAGTATTTT.

This clonotype came up many times. V gene TRBV5-5 combines with J gene TRBJ2-1; D might be TRBD2 (5 bases). Germline V gene sequence: CDR1 SGHKS, CDR2 YYEKEE (reference sequence). The CDR3 length is 12 residues. Trimming cost V 2 bases and J 12 bases, with 12 bases left between them. The CDR3 DNA reads as TGTGCCAGCAGCTTAAGGGCACTAGGGCAGTTCTTC. Translating it yields CASSLRALGQFF.

At least ten counts were recorded for this clonotype. The V call is TRBV20-1, the J call TRBJ1-1; D uncertain. Germline V gene lookup returns CDR1 DFQATT and CDR2 SNEGSKA (reference sequence). V gave up 1 base and J gave up 4 bases, with 10 bases separating them. The CDR3 is made up of 13 amino acids. For the CDR3, the DNA is TGCAGTGCTAGAGTCCCGGATTCCACTGAAGCTTTCTTT. The encoded protein is CSARVPDSTEAFF.

Here the CDR3 reads CSATWTGSVKDTQYF. The CDR3 nucleotides read TGCAGTGCTACCTGGACAGGCTCCGTCAAAGATACGCAGTATTTT. This sequence joins TRBV20-1 and TRBJ2-3, with TRBD1 matching over 7 bases. Germline trimming cut 4 bases from V and 5 bases from J; bases unmatched to any gene: 12. The CDR3 is 15 residues long. Germline CDR1 is DFQATT and CDR2 is SNEGSKA (reference sequence).

In regard to this clonotype: A much bigger clone sits one base away, suggesting this may be a read error. The chain joins TRBV27 to TRBJ1-2, with D tentatively TRBD1 (6 bases). CDR3 size: 13 residues. Per germline, CDR1 MNHEY and CDR2 SMNVEV (reference sequence). The CDR3 DNA follows: TGTGCCAGCAGCCGCAGGGGCCTGGATGGCCACACCTTC. Protein sequence: CASSRRGLDGHTF.

A few counts support this clonotype. A much larger clone sits a single nucleotide away, making a read error possible. The genes are TRBV6-1 and TRBJ2-1; D perhaps matches TRBD2 (6 bases). The end of the DNA aligns better with TRBJ2-7, so the J call may be wrong. Germline values: CDR1 MNHNS, CDR2 SASEGT. This CDR3 comprises 15 residues. The CDR3 region has the DNA TGTGCCAGCAACCCGTACGGGAGCTCCTACAATGAGCAGTACTTC. As protein: CASNPYGSSYNEQYF.

This clonotype occurred many times. The chain is built from TRBV29-1 and TRBJ2-7; TRBD2 matches at 10 bases. Germline V gene sequence: CDR1 SQVTM, CDR2 ANQGSEA. The CDR3 loop spans 13 amino acids. Trimming at V came to 4 bases and at J to 4 bases, leaving 4 bases not matched to a gene. The CDR3 loop is CSVVAGGLYEQYF. The CDR3 DNA is TGCAGCGTTGTAGCGGGGGGCCTTTACGAGCAGTACTTC.

To note about this clonotype: This may be a read error, as it is one base from a much larger clone. The chain links TRBV6-5 to TRBJ1-1; no definite D call. The CDR3 covers 10 residues. From germline, CDR1 is MNHEY and CDR2 SVGAGI. The CDR3: CARRGAEAFF. The CDR3 nucleotides read TGTGCCCGCAGAGGTGCTGAAGCTTTCTTT.

The chain links TRBV7-3 to TRBJ2-5; D is unclear. The CDR3 totals 12 residues. Between the trimmed V and J ends, which lost 7 bases and 3 bases, there was a span of 9 bases. CDR1 and CDR2 (germline): SGHTA, FQGTGA. CDR3 protein: CASTKPKETQYF. CDR3 DNA sequence: TGTGCCAGCACCAAGCCCAAAGAGACCCAGTACTTC.

This chain connects TRBV12-3 or TRBV12-4 to TRBJ2-3; D remains unclear. This CDR3 has 15 residues. The V end lost 5 bases, the J end lost 4 bases, and 16 bases lay between the germline ends. The CDR3 is CASSPAGIRADTQYF. The CDR3 DNA sequence: TGTGCCAGCAGTCCTGCAGGAATCCGCGCAGATACGCAGTATTTT.

This clonotype appeared a few times. The gene calls are TRBV11-3 and TRBJ2-1; the match to TRBD2 covers 12 bases. The V segment lost 4 bases and the J segment 8 bases; nucleotides outside the gene matches: 12. The CDR3 covers 17 residues. Per germline, CDR1 SGHNT and CDR2 YENEEA. CDR3 loop: CASSSARLAGDLDEQFF. The CDR3 coding sequence is TGTGCCAGCAGCTCCGCCCGACTAGCGGGGGATCTGGATGAGCAGTTCTTC.

Many counts were recorded for this clonotype. The chain carries TRBV3-1 and TRBJ1-6; TRBD1 is a possible D gene (5 bases). Trimming removed 0 bases at V and 7 bases at J, with 7 bases between. Germline V lookup: CDR1 LGHDT, CDR2 YNNKEL (reference sequence). The CDR3 has 14 residues. The CDR3 DNA is TGTGCCAGCAGCCAAGACCAGGGAAATTCACCCCTCCACTTT. Translating it yields CASSQDQGNSPLHF.

This clonotype was seen only once. This could be a read error, since a much larger clone is one nucleotide away. The J gene is TRBJ1-2, the V gene TRBV6-5, with TRBD1 as a possible D gene (5 bases). This CDR3 has 13 residues. CDR1 and CDR2 from the germline V gene are MNHEY and SVGAGI. The chain's CDR3 is CAGRRGGIYGYTF. CDR3 bases: TGTGCCGGCAGACGCGGGGGAATCTATGGCTACACCTTC.

V and J are TRBV2 and TRBJ1-6, with 8 bases that match TRBD1. The CDR3 extends over 14 amino acids. Unmatched junction bases numbered 8, after V lost 6 bases and J lost 10 bases. Germline CDR1 SNHLY, CDR2 FYNNEI. The CDR3 DNA reads as TGTGCCAGCAGCCCAAGGACAGGGTACTCACCCCTCCACTTT. It encodes CASSPRTGYSPLHF.

The chain joins TRBV28 to TRBJ2-7, with TRBD1 matching over 9 bases. CDR3 length: 17 residues. Looked up from germline, CDR1 is MDHEN and CDR2 is SYDVKM. V lost 1 base to trimming and J lost 7 bases; unmatched junction nucleotides: 14. CDR3 sequence reads: CASSLYSLGQGFNEQYF. CDR3 coding DNA: TGTGCCAGCAGTTTATACTCCCTGGGACAGGGTTTCAATGAGCAGTACTTC. The full variable domain, rest sourced from reference TRBV28 and TRBJ2-7, is DVKVTQSSRYLVKRTGEKVFLECVQDMDHENMFWYRQDPGLGLRLIYFSYDVKMKEKGDIPEGYSVSREKKERFSLILESASTNQTSMYLCASSLYSLGQGFNEQYFGPGTRLTVT.

The table lists this clonotype with a few counts. Given a much more abundant clone one base away, this may be a read error. V and J are TRBV6-1 and TRBJ2-5; perhaps TRBD2 as D (6 bases). The CDR3 is 17 residues long. The germline V gene has CDR1 MNHNS and CDR2 SASEGT. Trimming removed 6 bases at V and 11 bases at J, with 31 bases between. CDR3 region: CASSPWPEAGPSNEQYF. CDR3 nucleotide sequence: TGTGCCAGCAGCCCCTGGCCGGAGGCGGGGCCTTCGAATGAGCAGTACTTC.